This T cell receptor beta chain was documented in a study of cytomegalovirus exposure and HLA in healthy donors. Study findings and constraints: Reportedly, cytomegalovirus status was diagnosed with high sensitivity and specificity. Presence/absence analyses supposed approximately even sequencing depth among donors.

This clone was picked up a small number of times. Its antigen is unidentified. The PCR had 60 Vbeta and 13 Jbeta primers. Sequenced by immunoSEQ multiplex PCR; TCRdb stores in-frame clones only, minus some. Counted here are some 120,000 clones, roughly four fifths occurring once; the ten biggest clones make up approximately 2%. The sequence derives from a man aged 35-49 years in good health and CMV-seronegative. The source material was PBMCs.

The CDR3 sequence is CSVDMAGVGNEQFF. The CDR3 DNA reads as TGCAGCGTTGATATGGCGGGAGTGGGGAATGAGCAGTTCTTC. The V call is TRBV29-1, the J call TRBJ2-1; 7 bases fit TRBD2. The CDR3 has 14 residues. Per the germline V gene, CDR1 is SQVTM and CDR2 is ANQGSEA. The junction had 9 bases not matched to a gene; V was cut back by 3 bases and J by 7 bases.